This is a list of T cell receptor beta chains from one sample in a study of blood T cell repertoires in COVID-19. Repertoires were generated with immunoSEQ multiplex PCR, while TCRdb's copy carries only in-frame clones and drops some. This sample carries about 120,000 clones, 70% to 90% of them seen once, and the ten largest clones take roughly 1.2%. The material sequenced was peripheral blood. All receptors come from an elderly woman with acute or convalescent COVID-19. Each CDR3 is given with its conserved first and last residue. The D gene is left open where the match is weak. Rows give clone size only sometimes, using once, few, many, or a class for an expanded clone.

DNA	CDR3	J	D	V	size
TGTGCCAGCAGCTTGGTGCGGGTGTTCCCCTACGAGCAGTACTTC	CASSLVRVFPYEQYF	TRBJ2-7	NA	TRBV5-6	NA
TGTGCCAGCAGCTTAAGTGGAGGGGAGCAGTACTTC	CASSLSGGEQYF	TRBJ2-7	NA	TRBV11-3	NA
TGTGCCAGCAGTGACCTGACTAGCGGAAATTCCTACAATGAGCAGTTCTTC	CASSDLTSGNSYNEQFF	TRBJ2-1	TRBD2	TRBV2	NA
TGTGCCAGCTCAGAACAGGGGGCGATGGGGCAGCCCCAGCATTTT	CASSEQGAMGQPQHF	TRBJ1-5	TRBD1	TRBV18	NA
TGTGCCAGCAGCCCGACTCCCGGAAGCACAGATACGCAGTATTTT	CASSPTPGSTDTQYF	TRBJ2-3	NA	TRBV3-1/TRBV3-2	NA
TGTGCCAGCAGCGGCACAGGGGGTCGCGTTGAAGCTTTCTTT	CASSGTGGRVEAFF	TRBJ1-1	TRBD1	TRBV2	NA
TGTGCCAGTAGTATAGACAGGACTGAAGCTTTCTTT	CASSIDRTEAFF	TRBJ1-1	NA	TRBV19	NA
TGTGCCAGCAGCTTGGCCCGCGGGGGGGTTGGATCACCCCTCCACTTT	CASSLARGGVGSPLHF	TRBJ1-6	NA	TRBV5-5	NA
TGTGCCAGCAGTACAGGGGCCGGGGAGCTGTTTTTT	CASSTGAGELFF	TRBJ2-2	TRBD1	TRBV28	NA
TGTGCCAGCAGCGTATTATCGGGAGATAACACCGGGGAGCTGTTTTTT	CASSVLSGDNTGELFF	TRBJ2-2	NA	TRBV9	NA
TGTGCCAGCAGTTCGCAGCGGGGGGGTCACAATGAGCAGTTCTTC	CASSSQRGGHNEQFF	TRBJ2-1	TRBD2	TRBV2	NA
TGTGCCAGCAGCTCGCAACAGGGGCCTAATGAAAAACTGTTTTTT	CASSSQQGPNEKLFF	TRBJ1-4	TRBD1	TRBV7-8	NA
TGTGCCAGCAGCCTTGGACTAGCCACCGGGGAGCTGTTTTTT	CASSLGLATGELFF	TRBJ2-2	TRBD2	TRBV9	few
TGCAGTGCTAGTCCCGGGACAAGGACATGGGCAACTAATGAAAAACTGTTTTTT	CSASPGTRTWATNEKLFF	TRBJ1-4	NA	TRBV20-1	few
TGTGCCAGCAGCCGACCCGGGACAGGGTATGGCTACACCTTC	CASSRPGTGYGYTF	TRBJ1-2	TRBD1	TRBV7-9	NA
TGTGCCAGCTTGGGGGCTGTCTATGGCTACACCTTC	CASLGAVYGYTF	TRBJ1-2	NA	TRBV9	NA
TGTGCCAGCACCCGAGCCCCTGACGGAGTAAACACCATATATTTT	CASTRAPDGVNTIYF	TRBJ1-3	NA	TRBV27	NA
TGTGCCAGTAGTACCCAGCGGGAGGCCTCCCATCTGTATTTT	CASSTQREASHLYF	TRBJ2-3	TRBD2	TRBV19	NA
TGCAGTGCTAGTCACCCAGGGGTACAGCCCCAGCATTTT	CSASHPGVQPQHF	TRBJ1-5	NA	TRBV20-1	NA
TGCGCCAGCAGCTTGCGGGTCGGAGAGACCCAGTACTTC	CASSLRVGETQYF	TRBJ2-5	NA	TRBV5-1	NA
TGTGCCAGTAGTGTTCGGAACACCGGGGAGCTGTTTTTT	CASSVRNTGELFF	TRBJ2-2	NA	TRBV19	NA
TGTGCCATCCCAAGACGAACACAGGGACCGGCCCTCTATGGCTACACCTTC	CAIPRRTQGPALYGYTF	TRBJ1-2	NA	TRBV10-3	NA
TGCAGCGTTGACTCCGGGGGGGTGCAGTTCTTC	CSVDSGGVQFF	TRBJ2-1	TRBD2	TRBV29-1	NA
TGTGCCAGTAGTCTGATGCAGGGGGCGCACGGAAACACCATATATTTT	CASSLMQGAHGNTIYF	TRBJ1-3	TRBD1	TRBV19	NA
TGCGCCAGCAGCCAAGATTACGGGGGGGAAGAGACCCAGTACTTC	CASSQDYGGEETQYF	TRBJ2-5	TRBD2	TRBV4-3	NA
TGTGCCAGCAGCTTAGCTGAGGGTGCTGATCAGCCCCAGCATTTT	CASSLAEGADQPQHF	TRBJ1-5	NA	TRBV7-9	NA
TGTGCCAGCAGCCTAGAAGCGGGAGAGTACCGTGAGCAGTTCTTC	CASSLEAGEYREQFF	TRBJ2-1	TRBD2	TRBV3-1/TRBV3-2	NA
TGTGCCAGCAGTTACCTGAACATCTTGCTGCCAACTAATGAAAAACTGTTTTTT	CASSYLNILLPTNEKLFF	TRBJ1-4	NA	TRBV6-2/TRBV6-3	NA
TGTGCCAGCAGTGAAAGATTGGGGGCTGGCGAGACCCAGTACTTC	CASSERLGAGETQYF	TRBJ2-5	NA	TRBV2	NA
TGTGCCAGCTCACCAACAGGGCTCGCCTCCTACGAGCAGTACTTC	CASSPTGLASYEQYF	TRBJ2-7	NA	TRBV18	NA
TGCAGTGCTAGTCTGGTAGCGGGAGGGCCACTGCAGACCCAGTACTTC	CSASLVAGGPLQTQYF	TRBJ2-5	TRBD2	TRBV20-1	NA
TGTGCCAGCAGTCGGACAGGCTCTGGAAACACCATATATTTT	CASSRTGSGNTIYF	TRBJ1-3	TRBD1	TRBV2	NA
TGTGCCAGCAGCACACCGGCGGGGGGACTCAATGAGCAGTTCTTC	CASSTPAGGLNEQFF	TRBJ2-1	TRBD2	TRBV7-9	NA
TGCGCCAGCAGCTTGGCCGCAGGGTTTGGAAACACCATATATTTT	CASSLAAGFGNTIYF	TRBJ1-3	NA	TRBV5-1	NA
TGTGCCAGCAGCTTGGGGGCGCAGGGAAATGAAAAACTGTTTTTT	CASSLGAQGNEKLFF	TRBJ1-4	NA	TRBV5-5	NA
TGTGCCAGCAGGTCTTCGCCGGGAACTGAAGCTTTCTTT	CASRSSPGTEAFF	TRBJ1-1	NA	TRBV2	NA
TGTGCCAGCAGTGAAGGACAGGGCGGTGAAAAACTGTTTTTT	CASSEGQGGEKLFF	TRBJ1-4	TRBD1	TRBV2	NA
TGTGCCAGCAGCTTAGATCAGGGTTTTAGAGATACGCAGTATTTT	CASSLDQGFRDTQYF	TRBJ2-3	NA	TRBV11-2	once
TGTGCCAGCAGTTCATGGACAGGACGCCACAAGCCCCAGCATTTT	CASSSWTGRHKPQHF	TRBJ1-5	TRBD1	TRBV28	NA
TGTGCCAGCAGCTTAACGGGACTAGCGGGGGGTCAAGAGACCCAGTACTTC	CASSLTGLAGGQETQYF	TRBJ2-5	TRBD2	TRBV7-3	once
TGCGCCAGCGGCCAGACGGGGACCTACGAGCAGTACTTC	CASGQTGTYEQYF	TRBJ2-7	NA	TRBV5-1	NA
TGTGCCAGCAAAACTTGGAGGGTGGGTGAGCAGTACTTC	CASKTWRVGEQYF	TRBJ2-7	NA	TRBV28	NA
TGTGCCAGCAGCCAAGGGACTACTCAGGGGACCCAGTACTTC	CASSQGTTQGTQYF	TRBJ2-5	NA	TRBV4-2	NA
TGTGCCAGTAGCCCCTCTTCTCCGGTAGATACGCAGTATTTT	CASSPSSPVDTQYF	TRBJ2-3	NA	TRBV19	NA
TGCGCCAGCAGCCAAGAAAGTCCAGGGAACTCTGGAAACACCATATATTTT	CASSQESPGNSGNTIYF	TRBJ1-3	NA	TRBV4-3	NA
TGTGCCAGCAGCTCGGGACAGGGAGGTTCACCCCTCCACTTT	CASSSGQGGSPLHF	TRBJ1-6	TRBD1	TRBV7-8	NA
TGCGCCAGCAGCTCTCTTACGTCTGAGAATGAGCAGTTCTTC	CASSSLTSENEQFF	TRBJ2-1	NA	TRBV5-1	NA
TGTGCCAGCAGCCCCTTACAGGGGGTGGGCTATGGCTACACCTTC	CASSPLQGVGYGYTF	TRBJ1-2	TRBD1	TRBV4-2	NA
TGTGCCAGCAGCTTTAGGGGGCTCTCTAATGAAAAACTGTTTTTT	CASSFRGLSNEKLFF	TRBJ1-4	TRBD1	TRBV7-6	NA
TGTGCCAGCAGCCTCGGACTAAGCACAGATACGCAGTATTTT	CASSLGLSTDTQYF	TRBJ2-3	NA	TRBV5-4	NA
TGCGCCAGCAGCCCCGGGGTCCCTAGCACAGATACGCAGTATTTT	CASSPGVPSTDTQYF	TRBJ2-3	NA	TRBV5-1	NA
TGCGCCAGCAGCCAACAGGCTAGCACAGATACGCAGTATTTT	CASSQQASTDTQYF	TRBJ2-3	NA	TRBV4-1	NA
TGTGCCAGCTCACCAGTCGGGGGGGAGACCCAGTACTTC	CASSPVGGETQYF	TRBJ2-5	TRBD2	TRBV18	NA
TGTGCCAGCAGTCCCGTAAACACCATATATTTT	CASSPVNTIYF	TRBJ1-3	NA	TRBV2	NA
TGCGCCAGCAGCCAAGATGTCGCGGGGGGGCCTAAGACCCAGTACTTC	CASSQDVAGGPKTQYF	TRBJ2-5	TRBD2	TRBV4-1	NA
TGTGCCAGCAGGTCACTGTTGAACACTGAAGCTTTCTTT	CASRSLLNTEAFF	TRBJ1-1	NA	TRBV27	few
TGTGCCAGCAGCCAAGAGAGGGAAGCTTTCTTT	CASSQEREAFF	TRBJ1-1	NA	TRBV3-1/TRBV3-2	NA
TGTGCCAGCAGTGAAGGGTGGCAGGGGCACTATGGCTACACCTTC	CASSEGWQGHYGYTF	TRBJ1-2	NA	TRBV6-1	NA
TGCGCCAGCAGCCAAGATCATGGGGAGGCGTACTCTGGAAACACCATATATTTT	CASSQDHGEAYSGNTIYF	TRBJ1-3	NA	TRBV4-1	NA